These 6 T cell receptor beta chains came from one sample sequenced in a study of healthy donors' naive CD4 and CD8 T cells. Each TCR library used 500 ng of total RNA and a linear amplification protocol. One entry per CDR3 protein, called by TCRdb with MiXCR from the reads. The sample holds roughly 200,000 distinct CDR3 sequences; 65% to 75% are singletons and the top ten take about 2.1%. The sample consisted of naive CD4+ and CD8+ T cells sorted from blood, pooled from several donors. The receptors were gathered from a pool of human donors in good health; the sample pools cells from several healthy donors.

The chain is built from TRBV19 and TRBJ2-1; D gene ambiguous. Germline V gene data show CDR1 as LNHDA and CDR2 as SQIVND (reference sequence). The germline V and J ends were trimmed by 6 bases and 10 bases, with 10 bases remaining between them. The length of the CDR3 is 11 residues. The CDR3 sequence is CASSTSREQFF. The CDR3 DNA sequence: TGTGCCAGTAGCACATCACGAGAGCAGTTCTTC.

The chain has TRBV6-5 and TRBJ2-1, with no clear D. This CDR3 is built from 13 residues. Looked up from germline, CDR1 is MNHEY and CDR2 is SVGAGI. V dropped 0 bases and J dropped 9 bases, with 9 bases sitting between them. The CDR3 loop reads CASSYSKGIEQFF. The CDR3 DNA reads TGTGCCAGCAGTTACTCGAAAGGGATTGAGCAGTTCTTC.

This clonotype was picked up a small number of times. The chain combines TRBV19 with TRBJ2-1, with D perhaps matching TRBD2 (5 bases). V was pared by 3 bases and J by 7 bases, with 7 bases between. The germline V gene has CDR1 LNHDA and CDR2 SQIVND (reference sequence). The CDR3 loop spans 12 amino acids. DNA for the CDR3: TGTGCCAGTAGTATGACTATGAATGAGCAGTTCTTC. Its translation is CASSMTMNEQFF. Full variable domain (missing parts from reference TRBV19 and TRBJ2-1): DGGITQSPKYLFRKEGQNVTLSCEQNLNHDAMYWYRQDPGQGLRLIYYSQIVNDFQKGDIAEGYSVSREKKESFPLTVTSAQKNPTAFYLCASSMTMNEQFFGPGTRLTVL.

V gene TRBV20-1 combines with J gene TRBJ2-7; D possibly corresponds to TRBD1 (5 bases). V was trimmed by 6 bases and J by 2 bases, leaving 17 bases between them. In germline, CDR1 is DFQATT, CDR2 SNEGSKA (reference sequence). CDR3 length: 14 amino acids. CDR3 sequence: CSAHVMDTAYEQYF. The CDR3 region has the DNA TGCAGTGCCCATGTGATGGACACAGCCTACGAGCAGTACTTC.

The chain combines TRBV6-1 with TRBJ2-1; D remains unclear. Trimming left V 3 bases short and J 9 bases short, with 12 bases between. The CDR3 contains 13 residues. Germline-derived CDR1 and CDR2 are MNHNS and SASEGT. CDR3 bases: TGTGCCAGCAGTGATGTTGGAGTGGGTGAGCAGTTCTTC. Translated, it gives CASSDVGVGEQFF.

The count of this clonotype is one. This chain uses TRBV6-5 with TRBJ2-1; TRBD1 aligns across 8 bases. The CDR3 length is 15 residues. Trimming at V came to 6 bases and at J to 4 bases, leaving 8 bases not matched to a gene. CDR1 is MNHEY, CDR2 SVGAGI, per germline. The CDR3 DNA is TGTGCCAGCAGAGACGGACAGGGCCTTTACAATGAGCAGTTCTTC. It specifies CASRDGQGLYNEQFF.